These 14 T cell receptor beta chains originate from one sample sequenced in a study of radiation and T cells in renal cell carcinoma. Produced via immunoSEQ multiplex PCR; TCRdb's table is partial and in-frame only. The sample holds approximately 94,000 clones, 82% seen once. Time point in this sample: baseline pretreatment blood. As to treatment: 15 Gy SBRT to primary tumor, nephrectomy 4 weeks later. The sample in question was blood, obtained from a patient whose treatment included radiotherapy and nephrectomy. These receptors were obtained from a man in his sixties with renal cell carcinoma.

The rearrangement joins TRBV25-1 to TRBJ2-3; 7 bases align to TRBD2. Germline values: CDR1 MGHDK, CDR2 SYGVNS. This CDR3 region has 15 residues. V was clipped by 6 bases and J by 6 bases; unmatched bases: 12. CDR3 protein: CASSTFRGGRDTQYF. The CDR3, as DNA: TGTGCCAGCAGCACCTTTAGGGGAGGGAGGGATACGCAGTATTTT. The full variable domain, its missing parts supplied by reference TRBV25-1 and TRBJ2-3, is EADIYQTPRYLVIGTGKKITLECSQTMGHDKMYWYQQDPGMELHLIHYSYGVNSTEKGDLSSESTVSRIRTEHFPLTLESARPSHTSQYLCASSTFRGGRDTQYFGPGTRLTVL.

The chain links TRBV4-3 to TRBJ1-1, with D unclear. Trimming removed 4 bases from V and 0 bases from J, with 9 bases in between. CDR3 length: 14 residues. Germline V CDR1 and CDR2: LGHNA, YSLEER. In DNA form, the CDR3 reads TGCGCCAGCAGCCGCACAGAGCTGAACACTGAAGCTTTCTTT. Its protein product is CASSRTELNTEAFF.

On this clone itself: The junction differs from germline at one of its ends, possibly a read error. The chain links TRBV7-9 to TRBJ2-7; D gene ambiguous. CDR1 and CDR2 from the germline V gene are SEHNR and FQNEAQ (reference sequence). The CDR3 is 12 amino acids. For the CDR3, the DNA is TGTGCCAGCAGCGCGAGTTGGGGTAGCCAGAACTTC. This gives the protein CASSASWGSQNF. Full variable domain (rest looked up from reference TRBV7-9 and TRBJ2-7): DTGVSQNPRHKITKRGQNVTFRCDPISEHNRLYWYRQTLGQGPEFLTYFQNEAQLEKSRLLSDRFSAERPKGSFSTLEIQRTEQGDSAMYLCASSASWGSQNFGPGTRLTVT.

This clone was seen more than once but under ten times. The gene calls are TRBV5-1 and TRBJ2-5; no clear D. Germline CDR1 SGHRS, CDR2 YFSETQ. There are 14 residues in the CDR3. The V and J ends lost 5 bases and 7 bases respectively, with 18 bases between them. The DNA of the CDR3 is TGCGCCAGCAGGCAACTCGGGTCAGCTGGGACCCAGTACTTC. Its translation is CASRQLGSAGTQYF.

The J gene is TRBJ1-1, the V gene TRBV4-2; D not resolved. The CDR3 extends over 14 amino acids. Trimming took 0 bases from V and 8 from J, leaving 13 bases between them. Germline CDR1 LGHNA, CDR2 YNFKEQ. In DNA, the CDR3 is TGTGCCAGCAGCCAAGATCCCAGAGCGGGGGAAGCTTTCTTT. It is translated as CASSQDPRAGEAFF.

The rearrangement links TRBV29-1 to TRBJ1-5; possible D gene TRBD1, 5 bases. V lost 7 bases, J lost 3 bases, and 13 bases lay in between. The CDR3 sequence is 13 residues long. Germline values: CDR1 SQVTM, CDR2 ANQGSEA. CDR3 in amino acids: CSAAGGTNQPQHF. The CDR3 coding sequence is TGCAGCGCCGCCGGGGGGACCAATCAGCCCCAGCATTTT.

The V gene is TRBV11-3, the J gene TRBJ2-3; 8 bases line up with TRBD2. Germline loops: CDR1 SGHNT, CDR2 YENEEA. V was clipped by 1 base and J by 2 bases; unmatched bases: 8. The CDR3 length is 17 residues. CDR3 region: CASSLGEGLADTDTQYF. The CDR3 DNA reads as TGTGCCAGCAGCTTAGGAGAAGGACTAGCCGACACAGATACGCAGTATTTT.

This clone occurred a few times. The chain is built from TRBV6-5 and TRBJ2-7; 9 positions agree with TRBD1. V was clipped by 6 bases and J by 2 bases; unmatched bases: 8. Germline CDR1 MNHEY, CDR2 SVGAGI. CDR3 length equals 15 residues. The chain's CDR3 is CASRQSGTGTYEQYF. CDR3 DNA: TGTGCCAGCAGGCAGTCCGGGACAGGGACCTACGAGCAGTACTTC.

This clone has just a few counts. V usage is TRBV7-2 and J usage is TRBJ2-5; D is tentatively TRBD1 or TRBD2 (5 bases each). The germline gives CDR1 SGHTA, CDR2 FQGNSA. The CDR3 covers 13 residues. Trimming removed 5 bases at V and 4 bases at J, with 11 bases between. CDR3 in amino acids: CASSRGASETQYF. The CDR3 nucleotides are TGTGCCAGCAGCCGAGGGGCGTCAGAGACCCAGTACTTC.

The chain couples TRBV9 to TRBJ2-5; D uncertain. The CDR3 extends over 12 amino acids. Trimming took 0 bases from V and 3 from J, leaving 3 bases between them. CDR1 and CDR2 (germline): SGDLS, YYNGEE. CDR3 protein: CASSVDEETQYF. The CDR3 DNA reads TGTGCCAGCAGCGTAGATGAAGAGACCCAGTACTTC.

Of note for this clone: Other DNA sequences in the same sample also yield this CDR3. The chain is built from TRBV5-6 and TRBJ2-5; possible D gene TRBD1, 6 bases. Trimming removed 2 bases from V and 5 bases from J, with 10 bases in between. Per germline, CDR1 SGHDT and CDR2 YYEEEE. This CDR3 is 13 amino acids long. DNA of the CDR3: TGTGCCAGCAGCTTAGGGGGACGGGAGACCCAGTACTTC. Amino acids: CASSLGGRETQYF.

The chain couples TRBV9 to TRBJ1-2; maybe TRBD1 (5 bases). The CDR3 has 14 amino acids. CDR1 is SGDLS, CDR2 YYNGEE, per germline. V was trimmed by 0 bases and J by 4 bases, leaving 10 bases between them. As DNA, the CDR3 is TGTGCCAGCAGCGTAGTGGGGGTCGGCTATGGCTACACCTTC. Translation: CASSVVGVGYGYTF.

The V and J genes are TRBV5-1 and TRBJ2-2, with D possibly TRBD1 on 5 matching bases. Trimming stripped 0 bases from V and 1 base from J, with 13 bases between. This CDR3 has 17 amino acids. Germline values: CDR1 SGHRS, CDR2 YFSETQ. The CDR3: CASSLAWQGGNTGELFF. CDR3 bases: TGCGCCAGCAGCTTGGCCTGGCAGGGTGGGAACACCGGGGAGCTGTTTTTT.

This clone was found a few times. The chain carries TRBV2 and TRBJ1-2; the match to TRBD1 covers 7 bases. Germline loops: CDR1 SNHLY, CDR2 FYNNEI. The CDR3 has 14 residues. J gave up 3 bases and V 4 bases, and 5 bases lay outside the gene matches. Here the CDR3 reads CASSAGTAYYGYTF. The CDR3 DNA sequence: TGTGCCAGCAGTGCCGGGACAGCCTACTATGGCTACACCTTC.